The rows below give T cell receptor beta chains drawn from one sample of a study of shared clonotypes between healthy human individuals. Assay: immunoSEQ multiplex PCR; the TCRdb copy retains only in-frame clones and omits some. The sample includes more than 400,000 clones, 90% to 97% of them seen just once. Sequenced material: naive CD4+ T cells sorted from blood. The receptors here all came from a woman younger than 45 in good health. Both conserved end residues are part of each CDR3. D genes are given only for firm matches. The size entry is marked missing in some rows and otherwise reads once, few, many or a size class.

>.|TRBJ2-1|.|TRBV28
TGTGCCAGCAGTTTACCGAGCTCCTACAATGAGCAGTTCTTC
CASSLPSSYNEQFF
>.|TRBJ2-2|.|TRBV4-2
TGTGCCAGCAGCCTGGGACACAACCCCACCGGGGAGCTGTTTTTT
CASSLGHNPTGELFF
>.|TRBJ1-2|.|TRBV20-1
TGCAGTGCTTCAGGGAATGGCTACACCTTC
CSASGNGYTF
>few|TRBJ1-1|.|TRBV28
TGTGCCAGCAGTCCAAGACAAGAAGCTTTCTTT
CASSPRQEAFF
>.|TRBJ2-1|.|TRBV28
TGTGCCAGCGCCATCGTCGGAAATGAGCAGTTCTTC
CASAIVGNEQFF
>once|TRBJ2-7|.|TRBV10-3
TGTGCCATCAGATCAGGGGACGGTCTCTACGAGCAGTACTTC
CAIRSGDGLYEQYF
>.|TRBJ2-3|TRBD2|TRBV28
TGTGCCAGCAGAAAACTAGCGGGACGGCATACGCAGTATTTT
CASRKLAGRHTQYF
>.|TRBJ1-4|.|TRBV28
TGTGCCAGCAGTGATGGACTGGGAAATGAAAAACTGTTTTTT
CASSDGLGNEKLFF
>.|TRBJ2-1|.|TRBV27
TGTGCCAGCAGTTTGGTGGGAGCGAATGACAATGAGCAGTTCTTC
CASSLVGANDNEQFF
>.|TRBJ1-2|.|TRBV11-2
TGTGCCAGCAGCTTCCCAAGGGGAACTAACTATGGCTACACCTTC
CASSFPRGTNYGYTF
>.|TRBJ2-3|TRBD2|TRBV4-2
TGTGCCAGCAGCCAATATTCGGCTAGCGGGTTTAGCACAGATACGCAGTATTTT
CASSQYSASGFSTDTQYF
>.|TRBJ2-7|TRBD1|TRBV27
TGTGCCAGCAGCTACAGGGGCCACGAGCAGTACTTC
CASSYRGHEQYF
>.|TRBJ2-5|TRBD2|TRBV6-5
TGTGCCAGCAGTTACTCGCGTGCGGGGGTCCAGTACTTC
CASSYSRAGVQYF
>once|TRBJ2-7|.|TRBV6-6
TGTGCCAGCAGCCCCTTAGGAGGAGCCTACGAGCAGTACTTC
CASSPLGGAYEQYF
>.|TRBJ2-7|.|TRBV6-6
TGTGCCAGCCGCACTACCTCCGGCGGACCCTCCTACGAGCAGTACTTC
CASRTTSGGPSYEQYF
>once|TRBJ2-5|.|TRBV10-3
TGTGCCATCAGTCAGGGGACGGAGACCCAGTACTTC
CAISQGTETQYF
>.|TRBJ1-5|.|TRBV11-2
TGTGCCAGCAGCAAACAAAGAAATCAGCCCCAGCATTTT
CASSKQRNQPQHF
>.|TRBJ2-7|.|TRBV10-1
TGCGCCAGCAGTGAGGGTACAGGGTGGTCCTACGAGCAGTACTTC
CASSEGTGWSYEQYF
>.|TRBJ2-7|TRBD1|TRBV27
TGTGCCAGCAGTCCAGATAGGGGGACAGGAACCTACGAGCAGTACTTC
CASSPDRGTGTYEQYF
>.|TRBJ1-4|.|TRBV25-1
TGTGCCAGCAGTGAAGTGGGACGGATTAATGAAAAACTGTTTTTT
CASSEVGRINEKLFF
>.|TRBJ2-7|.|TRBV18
TGTGCCAGCTCACCCGCAAGTTTCCACGAGCAGTACTTC
CASSPASFHEQYF
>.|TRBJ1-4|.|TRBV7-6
TGTGCCAGCAGTTCTGGGACACCTTCTAATGAAAAACTGTTTTTT
CASSSGTPSNEKLFF
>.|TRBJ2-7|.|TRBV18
TGTGCCAGCTCACCACGTGGGGAAGCCTACGAGCAGTACTTC
CASSPRGEAYEQYF
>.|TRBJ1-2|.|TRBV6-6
TGTGCCAGCAGTTCGGGGGACTATGGCTACACCTTC
CASSSGDYGYTF
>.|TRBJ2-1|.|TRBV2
TGTGCCAGCAGTGGACTAAATGAGCAGTTCTTC
CASSGLNEQFF
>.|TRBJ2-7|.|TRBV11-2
TGTGCCAGCAGCTTAAAGCTAGTTAGTACGTACGAGCAGTACTTC
CASSLKLVSTYEQYF
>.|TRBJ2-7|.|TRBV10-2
TGCGCCATCGCCCCCTCCTCTCCGGGCCATCTCTCCTACGAGCAGTACTTC
CAIAPSSPGHLSYEQYF
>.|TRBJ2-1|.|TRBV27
TGTGCCAGCAGTTTCCGAGCGTACAATGAGCAGTTCTTC
CASSFRAYNEQFF
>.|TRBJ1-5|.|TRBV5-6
TGTGCCAGCAGCTTGGGATGGGGTCAGCCCCAGCATTTT
CASSLGWGQPQHF
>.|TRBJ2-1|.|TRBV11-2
TGTGCCAGCAGCACTCGGACCGCTAGCTCCTACAATGAGCAGTTCTTC
CASSTRTASSYNEQFF
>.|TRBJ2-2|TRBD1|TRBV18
TGTGCCAGCTCACAACAGGGGGCAAGTAACACCGGGGAGCTGTTTTTT
CASSQQGASNTGELFF
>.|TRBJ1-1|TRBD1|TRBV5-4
TGTGCCAGCAGCTTTACGGGACAGGGAACTGAAGCTTTCTTT
CASSFTGQGTEAFF
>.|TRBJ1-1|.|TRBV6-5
TGTGCCAGCAGTACTAACATGAACACTGAAGCTTTCTTT
CASSTNMNTEAFF
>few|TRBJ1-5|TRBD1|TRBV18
TGTGCCAGCTCACCACGGGACAGGGGGCTTTATCAGCCCCAGCATTTT
CASSPRDRGLYQPQHF
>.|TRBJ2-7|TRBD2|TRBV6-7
TGTGCCAGCAGTTATTCACTTAGCGGGCTCCGATCCTACGAGCAGTACTTC
CASSYSLSGLRSYEQYF
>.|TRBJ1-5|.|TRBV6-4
TGTGCCAGCAGTTACGAGGGGGTCGATCAGCCCCAGCATTTT
CASSYEGVDQPQHF
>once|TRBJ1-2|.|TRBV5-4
TGTGCCAGCAGCTTAGGCCTTAACTATGGCTACACCTTC
CASSLGLNYGYTF
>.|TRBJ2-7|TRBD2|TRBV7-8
TGTGCCAGCAGCTTGCAGGGACTAGCGTCTCAGGGGAACTTC
CASSLQGLASQGNF
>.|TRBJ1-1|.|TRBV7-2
TGTGCCAGCAGCTTAGTGGCAGGGAACACTGAAGCTTTCTTT
CASSLVAGNTEAFF
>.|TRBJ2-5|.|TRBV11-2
TGTGCCAGCAGCTTAATGGTACAGGAAGAGACCCAGTACTTC
CASSLMVQEETQYF
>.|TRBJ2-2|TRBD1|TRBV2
TGTGCCAGCAGGGTTGGGGACAGAATCACCGGGGAGCTGTTTTTT
CASRVGDRITGELFF
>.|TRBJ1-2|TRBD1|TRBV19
TGTGCCAGTAGACTAGGACAGGGTAACTATGGCTACACCTTC
CASRLGQGNYGYTF
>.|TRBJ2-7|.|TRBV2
TGTGCCATCCTGGGCCAAGCGTCCTACGAGCAGTACTTC
CAILGQASYEQYF
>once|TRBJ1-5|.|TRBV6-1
TGTGCCAGCAGTGAAGCAGGGGAGGTGCAGCCCCAGCATTTT
CASSEAGEVQPQHF
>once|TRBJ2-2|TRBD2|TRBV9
TGTGCCAGCAGCTATTCTAGCGGGTTAACCGGGGAGCTGTTTTTT
CASSYSSGLTGELFF
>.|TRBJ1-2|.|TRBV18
TGTGCCAGCTCACCAGGGGATGGCTACACCTTC
CASSPGDGYTF
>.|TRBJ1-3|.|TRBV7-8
TGTGCCAGCAGCTTAGCGAGAACAGGGCTTGGGGACACCATATATTTT
CASSLARTGLGDTIYF
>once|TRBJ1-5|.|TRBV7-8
TGTGCCAGCAGCTTATTTACACCCTTAAGGGGGGCTCAGCCCCAGCATTTT
CASSLFTPLRGAQPQHF
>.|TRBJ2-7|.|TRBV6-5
TGTGCCAGCAGTTCGTGGCTTCGCTACGAGCAGTACTTC
CASSSWLRYEQYF
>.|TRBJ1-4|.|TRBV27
TGTGCCAGCAGTTTTGGAAGGGGACGTGCAACTAATGAAAAACTGTTTTTT
CASSFGRGRATNEKLFF
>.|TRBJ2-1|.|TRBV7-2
TGTGCCAGCAGCTTATGGGGCGGGCACTCCTACAATGAGCAGTTCTTC
CASSLWGGHSYNEQFF